This T cell receptor (beta chain) was retrieved from a study of technical replicates of blood from a few donors. The table came from immunoSEQ multiplex PCR; TCRdb's copy has only in-frame clones and leaves some out. This table holds nearly 70,000 clones, 90% to 95% found once. The clonotype originates from a human donor in good health. Some clones in this sample may be carry-over from other donors' samples. The sequenced material came from PBMCs.

The CDR3 region has the DNA TGCGCCAGCAGTGAGTCGAACACCTACGAGCAGTACTTC. Translated: CASSESNTYEQYF. The chain couples TRBV10-2 to TRBJ2-7; D is unresolved. The CDR3 length is 13 residues. Between the trimmed V and J ends, which lost 0 bases and 2 bases, there was a span of 5 bases. The germline V gene has CDR1 WSHSY and CDR2 SAAADI.